This T cell receptor beta chain is from a study of T cells after yellow fever vaccination. Overall study findings and caveats: CD4 and CD8 compartments shared a small share of clonotypes, likely from convergent recombination. The booster response re-showed most primary clones: approximately 95% CD4, almost 90% CD8. A faster peak, day 5 versus 15, was reached by the weaker secondary response.

The TCR cDNA carried a universal primer site and UMIs from 5'RACE template switching. TCRdb re-called the 5' RACE reads with MiXCR, one entry per CDR3 protein. Of some 290,000 distinct CDR3 sequences listed, around 10% were seen once; the top ten hold approximately 3.3%. The table lists this clonotype with a few counts. What it binds is not known. The germline gives CDR1 SGHTA, CDR2 FQGNSA. The CDR3 runs 16 residues. Between the trimmed V and J ends, which lost 5 bases and 2 bases, there was a span of 15 bases. This chain uses TRBV7-2 with TRBJ2-2; tentatively, D is TRBD1 (7 bases). This receptor was obtained from a man younger than 35 who received the YFV17D yellow fever vaccine. Sample: CD4+ T cells sorted from PBMCs, taken 45 days after the yellow fever booster vaccination. The CDR3, as DNA: TGTGCCAGCAGCCCCCAGGGGGGAGTAAACACCGGGGAGCTGTTTTTT. Protein sequence: CASSPQGGVNTGELFF.